Following are 10 T cell receptor beta chains from one sample sequenced in a study of T cell responses to AZD1222 COVID-19 vaccine. Sequenced by immunoSEQ multiplex PCR; TCRdb stores in-frame clones only, minus some. Altogether 150,000 to 200,000 clones are present, 88% being singletons, with the ten largest covering over 4%. The material sequenced was peripheral blood, taken 28 days after the second AZD1222 dose. Source of these receptors: an adult who received the AZD1222 COVID-19 vaccine.

The chain carries TRBV6-1 and TRBJ1-2; D not certain. Germline assignment: CDR1 MNHNS and CDR2 SASEGT. This CDR3 comprises 13 residues. Trimming pared 3 bases from V and 4 bases from J, leaving 9 bases between. The DNA for the CDR3 is TGTGCCAGCAGTGAGCGGGGAACCTATGGCTACACCTTC. Protein product: CASSERGTYGYTF.

This clone was seen a single time. V and J are TRBV27 and TRBJ1-6; no definite D call. CDR1 is MNHEY, CDR2 SMNVEV, per germline (reference sequence). The V end lost 7 bases, the J end lost 10 bases, and 23 bases lay between the germline ends. The CDR3 loop spans 16 amino acids. DNA for the CDR3: TGTGCCAGCAACCGCCTTGGGCGCATCACCCAATCACCCCTCCACTTT. It specifies CASNRLGRITQSPLHF.

J is TRBJ2-3 and V is TRBV9; 9 bases align to TRBD2. The CDR3 extends over 15 amino acids. Per the germline V gene, CDR1 is SGDLS and CDR2 is YYNGEE. Unmatched junction bases numbered 3, after V lost 0 bases and J lost 4 bases. CDR3 DNA: TGTGCCAGCAGCGTAGTGGCTAGCGGGGCAGATACGCAGTATTTT. Its protein is CASSVVASGADTQYF.

This chain links TRBV6-6 with TRBJ1-3; 8 bases are a match to TRBD1. This CDR3 comprises 15 residues. CDR1 and CDR2 (germline): MNHNY, SVGAGI (reference sequence). V was pared by 7 bases and J by 0 bases, with 5 bases of the junction left unmatched. The CDR3 DNA reads as TGTGCCAGCAAAGGACAGGGCCTCTCTGGAAACACCATATATTTT. Amino acids: CASKGQGLSGNTIYF.

The chain is built from TRBV5-4 and TRBJ1-5; D call uncertain. CDR3 length equals 12 residues. V lost 3 bases, J lost 3 bases, and 4 bases lay in between. Germline CDR1 SGHNT, CDR2 YYREEE (reference sequence). The CDR3 DNA is TGTGCCAGCAGCTCCCCCAATCAGCCCCAGCATTTT. This sequence encodes CASSSPNQPQHF.

The V gene is TRBV24-1, the J gene TRBJ1-5; tentatively, D is TRBD1 (6 bases). Germline values: CDR1 KGHDR, CDR2 SFDVKD. The CDR3 consists of 13 residues. The V end was cut by 5 bases, the J end by 4 bases, with 8 bases between. CDR3 protein: CATSGGRNQPQHF. In DNA, the CDR3 is TGTGCCACCAGTGGGGGGCGGAATCAGCCCCAGCATTTT.

J is TRBJ1-2 and V is TRBV5-1; 9 bases are a match to TRBD1. The CDR3 runs 15 residues. After removal of 2 bases from V and 0 bases from J, the junction contained 2 bases not matched to a gene. Germline CDR1 and CDR2: SGHRS and YFSETQ. The CDR3 DNA sequence: TGCGCCAGCAGCTTAGGACAGGGGACTAACTATGGCTACACCTTC. Residues: CASSLGQGTNYGYTF.

This clone has just one count. V and J are TRBV19 and TRBJ2-2, with 9 bases fitting TRBD2. This CDR3 has 16 residues. The trim removed 3 bases at V and 5 bases at J, leaving 7 bases unmatched. Germline V gene data show CDR1 as LNHDA and CDR2 as SQIVND (reference sequence). CDR3 sequence: CASSIPTSGLTGELFF. In nucleotides, the CDR3 is TGTGCCAGTAGTATCCCGACTAGCGGACTGACCGGGGAGCTGTTTTTT.

This clone was seen once. The chain employs TRBV6-5 and TRBJ2-5, with TRBD2 as a possible D gene (6 bases). The CDR3 is made up of 14 amino acids. From germline, CDR1 is MNHEY and CDR2 SVGAGI. The germline V and J ends were trimmed by 7 bases and 4 bases, with 16 bases remaining between them. Here the CDR3 DNA reads TGTGCCAGCAAAGCCCCGGGGGACGGAGAGACCCAGTACTTC. The encoded protein is CASKAPGDGETQYF.

The chain links TRBV19 to TRBJ1-6; tentative D call: TRBD1 (6 bases). CDR3 length: 14 residues. Germline CDR1 LNHDA, CDR2 SQIVND (reference sequence). Trimming cost V 4 bases and J 7 bases, with 11 bases left between them. The CDR3: CASSNREKNSPLHF. The CDR3 DNA sequence: TGTGCCAGTAGTAACAGGGAGAAAAATTCACCCCTCCACTTT.